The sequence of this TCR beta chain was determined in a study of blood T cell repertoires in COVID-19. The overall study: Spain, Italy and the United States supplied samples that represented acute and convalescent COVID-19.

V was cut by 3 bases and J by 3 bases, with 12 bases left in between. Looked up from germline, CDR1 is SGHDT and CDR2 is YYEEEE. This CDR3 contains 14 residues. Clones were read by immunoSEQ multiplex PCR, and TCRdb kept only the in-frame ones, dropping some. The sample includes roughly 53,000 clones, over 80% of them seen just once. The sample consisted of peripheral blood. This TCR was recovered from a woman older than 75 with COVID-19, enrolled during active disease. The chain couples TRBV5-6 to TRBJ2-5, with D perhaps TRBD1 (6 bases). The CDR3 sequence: CASSSTQGKETQYF. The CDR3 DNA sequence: TGTGCCAGCAGCTCGACGCAGGGGAAAGAGACCCAGTACTTC.